Shown below are 3 T cell receptor beta chains from a single sample sequenced in a study of blood T cell repertoires in COVID-19. Sequencing used immunoSEQ multiplex PCR; TCRdb keeps in-frame clones, though not all of them. The sample has about 200,000 clones; roughly 89% are singletons. The sequenced material came from peripheral blood. The receptor set was obtained from a man in his 60s who had recovered from COVID-19.

The V gene is TRBV30, the J gene TRBJ1-5; weak D call: TRBD1 (6 bases). CDR1 and CDR2 from the germline V gene are GTSNPN and SVGIG (reference sequence). The CDR3 sequence is 15 residues long. Trimming shortened V by 4 bases and J by 2 bases, and 15 bases separated the two germline ends. The CDR3 nucleotides read TGTGCCTGGACCCGCGGGGGGCGCGGCAATCAGCCCCAGCATTTT. Its translation is CAWTRGGRGNQPQHF.

CDR3 amino acids: CAISENFRAYEQYF. CDR3 nucleotides: TGTGCCATCAGTGAGAACTTCAGGGCGTACGAGCAGTACTTC. The V gene is TRBV10-3, the J gene TRBJ2-7; tentative D call: TRBD1 (5 bases). The length of the CDR3 is 14 residues. The V end was cut by 2 bases, the J end by 4 bases, with 12 bases between. Germline lookup yields CDR1 ENHRY and CDR2 SYGVKD.

The chain links TRBV7-2 to TRBJ1-2, with 7 bases aligning to TRBD1. The CDR3 is 13 amino acids. V lost 2 bases and J lost 8; bases outside the gene matches: 5. Germline V gene data show CDR1 as SGHTA and CDR2 as FQGNSA. CDR3 amino acids: CASSLWTGSGYTF. The DNA of the CDR3 is TGTGCCAGCAGCTTATGGACAGGTAGCGGCTACACCTTC.